This T cell receptor (beta chain) was obtained from a study of T cell responses to AZD1222 COVID-19 vaccine (dated by TCRdb to the early 2020s). Study-wide context: AZD1222 recipients whose second dose came at about 4 weeks and those whose second dose came at about 12 weeks were combined into one group, since spike-specific TCR depth and breadth did not differ between the two schedules. Enrollment into the trials was organized by age into subgroups of 18-55, 56-69 and 70-plus years, and those subgroups contained roughly 150, 30 and 60 TCR-sequenced participants, respectively. A total of under 250 trial participants underwent TCR sequencing, of whom nearly 210 had received two doses of AZD1222 and some 25 had received two doses of the MenACWY control vaccine. Study-level results and caveats: Most participants were white British and females outnumbered males, and the authors suggested that clonal diversity may have been underestimated. Conclusions about previously exposed vaccinees are limited because only six or seven AZD1222 recipients were SARS-CoV-2 seropositive at baseline. The vaccine-associated CD4 TCRs covered the entire spike protein, and the dominant responses fell in regions 160-218 and 743-854. In the small 56-69-year group, the increase in depth fell short of significance, most likely because of low power. A significant rise in spike-specific TCR breadth and depth was observed after two AZD1222 doses relative to day 0 and relative to MenACWY recipients. Because no day 14 peak-response samples were available, repertoires were characterized only after the peak T cell response. Epitopes outside the regions mutated in the B.1.351 and B.1.1.7 variants were reportedly recognized by nearly half of the unique spike-specific TCRs.

This clone was found once. Its antigen remains undetermined. The input lacks base qualities; no much larger clone sits a single base away. This specimen's time point label, interpreted: baseline before first vaccination. Vaccinee samples came from UK trials COV001 and COV002, including a single-blind randomized controlled phase 2/3 trial of AZD1222 (ChAdOx1 nCoV-19) in healthy adults. For TCRbeta chain sequencing, PBMC samples from trial participants were taken at day 0 and at day 28 after the second dose. The CDR3 regions of human TCRbeta chains were subjected to immunosequencing. Processing in the source paper ran as follows. TCRs in the repertoires were matched against a reference library of SARS-CoV-2-specific TCRs that had been generated with the MIRA antigen-specificity platform. Breadth was defined as the fraction of unique TCRs that were SARS-CoV-2-associated. Depth was defined as the fraction of total T cells that were SARS-CoV-2-associated. Using the MIRA data, every spike-specific TCR was mapped to the spike region that the TCR reacted to and assigned to either a CD4 or a CD8 class. Log10-transformed breadth and depth values were compared by one-way ANOVA with Sidak's multiple comparisons tests. TCRdb provides this immuneACCESS table in a form limited to in-frame rearrangements. Some clones are lacking; in checked studies, under half of them reflect an unresolved V gene, and why the rest are absent is not known. V, J and clone size derive from that table, while D and trimming were established from the DNA sequence. The sample includes about 190,000 clones, with under 95% observed a single time. The ten biggest clones cover roughly 0.99% of the sample.

Sequenced here: peripheral blood, sampled on day 0 of AZD1222 vaccination. The TCR comes from an adult in good health.

The CDR3 amino acid sequence is: CATSRDLVGSGTEAFF. The bases read TGTGCCACCAGCAGAGACCTAGTAGGGTCGGGCACTGAAGCTTTCTTT. The rearrangement combines TRBV15 with TRBJ1-1; the D gene is not confidently resolved. The CDR3 runs 16 amino acids, cysteine and phenylalanine included. Of all the DNA, just the CDR3 is kept, 48 bases in frame from base 1. In the germline V gene (reference sequence), CDR1 corresponds to LNHNV and CDR2 to YYDKDF. Trimming takes 0 bases from V and 4 bases from J, and the germline ends sit 15 bases apart.